Sequencing of this T cell receptor beta chain was carried out in a study of Graves' ophthalmopathy and Graves' hyperthyroidism. Findings and limits, study-wide: Blood contained most expanded thyroid clonotypes exceeding 0.001 frequency. As the model predicted ophthalmopathy progression, it achieved a sensitivity of just over 70% and a specificity of roughly 73%.

In this sample, this clonotype turned up many times. The antigen remains unidentified. TCR beta CDR3 amplification used RNA transcripts. Amplification began with first-round RT-PCR using HTBI primers, then second-round multiplex PCR was performed. TCRdb redid the calling of the multiplex PCR reads with MiXCR, one entry per CDR3 protein. The sample lists some 1.1 million distinct CDR3 sequences, about 35% occurring once. The CDR3 is 13 amino acids. Germline lookup yields CDR1 SNHLY and CDR2 FYNNEI. With 7 bases removed from V and 11 bases from J, the gap between germline ends came to 15 bases. The sequence was collected from an adult man with Graves' hyperthyroidism. Source material: peripheral blood or thyroid tissue (not recorded which). This chain connects TRBV2 to TRBJ1-6, with D maybe TRBD1 (5 bases). CDR3 bases: TGTGCCAGCATTTCCCTGAGGGGTGCACCCCTCCACTTT. Protein product: CASISLRGAPLHF.